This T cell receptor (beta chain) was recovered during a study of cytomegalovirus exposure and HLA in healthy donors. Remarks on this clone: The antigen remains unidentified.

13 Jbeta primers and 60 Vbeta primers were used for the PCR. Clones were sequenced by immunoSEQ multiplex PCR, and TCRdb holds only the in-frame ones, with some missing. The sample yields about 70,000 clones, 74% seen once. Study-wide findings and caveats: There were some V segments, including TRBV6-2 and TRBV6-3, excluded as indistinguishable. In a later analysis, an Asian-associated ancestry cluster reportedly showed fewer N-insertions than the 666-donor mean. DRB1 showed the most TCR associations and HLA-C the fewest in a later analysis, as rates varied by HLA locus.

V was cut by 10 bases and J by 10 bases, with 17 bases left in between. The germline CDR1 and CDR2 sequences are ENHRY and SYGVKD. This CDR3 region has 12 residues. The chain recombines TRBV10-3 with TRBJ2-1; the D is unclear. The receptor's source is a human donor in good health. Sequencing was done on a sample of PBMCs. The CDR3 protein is CATEIQRGEQFF. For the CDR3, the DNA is TGTGCCACTGAGATTCAGCGAGGCGAGCAGTTCTTC.